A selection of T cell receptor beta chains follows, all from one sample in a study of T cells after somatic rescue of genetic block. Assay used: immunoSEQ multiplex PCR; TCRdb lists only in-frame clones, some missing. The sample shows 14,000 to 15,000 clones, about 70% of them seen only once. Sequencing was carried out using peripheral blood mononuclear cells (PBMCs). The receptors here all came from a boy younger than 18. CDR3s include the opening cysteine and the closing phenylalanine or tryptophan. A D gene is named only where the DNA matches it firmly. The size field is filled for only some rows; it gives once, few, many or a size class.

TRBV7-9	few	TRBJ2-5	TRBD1	TGTGCCAGCAGCGATCGGGCAGGGGGAGAGACCCAGTACTTC	CASSDRAGGETQYF
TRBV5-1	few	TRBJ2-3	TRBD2	TGCGCCAGCAGCTTGGGACTAGCGGTCACAGATACGCAGTATTTT	CASSLGLAVTDTQYF
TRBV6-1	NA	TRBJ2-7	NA	TGTGCCAGCAGTCACCGGACGGCCGAGGAGGACGAGCAGTACTTC	CASSHRTAEEDEQYF
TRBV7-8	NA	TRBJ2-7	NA	TGTGCCAGCAGCTCGTCCAACGGGAGACTCCACGAGCAGTACTTC	CASSSSNGRLHEQYF
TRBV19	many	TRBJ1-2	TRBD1	TGTGCCAGTAGTTCGGGACAGGGGGCCTGGTATGGCTACACCTTC	CASSSGQGAWYGYTF
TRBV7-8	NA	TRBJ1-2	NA	TGTGCCAGCAGCTTGGCCGCGAGGAACACCTTC	CASSLAARNTF
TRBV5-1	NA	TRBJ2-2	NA	TGCGCCAGCAGCTTAGGCGCGAACACCGGGGAGCTGTTTTTT	CASSLGANTGELFF
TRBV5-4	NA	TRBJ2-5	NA	TGTGCCAGCAGCTTGGGGACCACTGAGACCCAGTACTTC	CASSLGTTETQYF
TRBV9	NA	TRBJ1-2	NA	TGTGCCAGCAGCACACCTGCGACAGCCAGGAGAGGCTACACCTTC	CASSTPATARRGYTF
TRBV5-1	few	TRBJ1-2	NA	TGCGCCAGCAGCTTGGGAGGGGGGAAGAACTATGGCTACACCTTC	CASSLGGGKNYGYTF
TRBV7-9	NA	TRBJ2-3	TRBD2	TGTGCCAGCAGCCGTCCGACTAGCGGCACAGATACGCAGTATTTT	CASSRPTSGTDTQYF
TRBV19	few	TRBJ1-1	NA	TGTGCCAGTAGTATAGAGAGGGAAAAAGCTTTCTTT	CASSIEREKAFF
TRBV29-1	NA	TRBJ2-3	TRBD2	TGCAGCGTTCAAAAACTAGCGGGAGGGCCTCGGATCACAGATACGCAGTATTTT	CSVQKLAGGPRITDTQYF
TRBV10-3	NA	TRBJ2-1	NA	TGTGCCATCAGCCTCTTGGGGACACTCTACAATGAGCAGTTCTTC	CAISLLGTLYNEQFF
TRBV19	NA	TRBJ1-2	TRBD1	TGTGCCACCTCCCCTCGTTGGGACAGGGGGCCGTGGGACTATGGCTACACCTTC	CATSPRWDRGPWDYGYTF
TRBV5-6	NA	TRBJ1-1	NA	TGTGCCAGCAGCTTTCCCGGGACGGGCACTGAAGCTTTCTTT	CASSFPGTGTEAFF
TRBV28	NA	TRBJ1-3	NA	TGTGCCAGCTCGATCTACTCTGGAAACACCATATATTTT	CASSIYSGNTIYF
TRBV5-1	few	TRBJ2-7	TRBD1	TGCGCCAGCAGCTCCCTACAGGGGGGATCCTACGAGCAGTACTTC	CASSSLQGGSYEQYF
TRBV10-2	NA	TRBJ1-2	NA	TGCGCCAGCAGTGAGTCGGGGGACAACTATGGCTACACCTTC	CASSESGDNYGYTF
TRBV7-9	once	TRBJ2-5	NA	TGTGCCAGCAGCTTCAACATTGGGGTAGCCGCTCAAGAGACCCAGTACTTC	CASSFNIGVAAQETQYF
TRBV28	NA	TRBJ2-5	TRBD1	TGTGCCAGCAGCGCGACAGGGGGACTACAAGAGACCCAGTACTTC	CASSATGGLQETQYF
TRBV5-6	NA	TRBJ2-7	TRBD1	TGTGCCAGCAGCTCGAGGGGACAGGGAATCTACGAGCAGTACTTC	CASSSRGQGIYEQYF
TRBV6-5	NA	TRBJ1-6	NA	TGTGCCAGCAGTTACGGGACAAAGAATTCACCCCTCCACTTT	CASSYGTKNSPLHF
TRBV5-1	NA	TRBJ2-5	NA	TGCGCCAGCAGCTTGGGAGCTCAGGGTGGGGAGACCCAGTACTTC	CASSLGAQGGETQYF
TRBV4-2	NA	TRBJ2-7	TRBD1	TGTGCCAGCAGGATAGGTGGGACAGCCTCCTACGAGCAGTACTTC	CASRIGGTASYEQYF
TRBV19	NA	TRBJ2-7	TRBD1	TGTGCCAGCCGGACAGGTAAGTCCTCCGAGCAGTACTTC	CASRTGKSSEQYF
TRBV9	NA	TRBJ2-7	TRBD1	TGTGCCAGCAGCGTAGGCTCCGGGACCGGGACAGGGGTTTCCTACGAGCAGTACTTC	CASSVGSGTGTGVSYEQYF
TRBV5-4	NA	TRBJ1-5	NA	TGTGCCAGCAGCTTGGAGCCAGGTGGGGGGAGCAATCAGCCCCAGCATTTT	CASSLEPGGGSNQPQHF
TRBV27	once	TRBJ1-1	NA	TGTGCCAGCAGTTTCCGGGGGAAAACTGAAGCTTTCTTT	CASSFRGKTEAFF
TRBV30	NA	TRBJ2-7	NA	TGTGCCTGGAGTCTCACCCCGTCCTCCTACGAGCAGTACTTC	CAWSLTPSSYEQYF
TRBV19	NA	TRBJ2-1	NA	TGTGCCAGTAGTATGGGGTTTGGGGATGAGCAGTTCTTC	CASSMGFGDEQFF
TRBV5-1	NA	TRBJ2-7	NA	TGCGCCAGCAGCTTGGTTGGTTCCCCCTACGAGCAGTACTTC	CASSLVGSPYEQYF
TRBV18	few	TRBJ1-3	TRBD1	TGTGCCAGCTCACCTCCGGGACAGGGGGCGCGTGGAAACACCATATATTTT	CASSPPGQGARGNTIYF
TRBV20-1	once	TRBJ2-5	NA	TGCAGTGCCAGAAAAGAGACCCAGTACTTC	CSARKETQYF
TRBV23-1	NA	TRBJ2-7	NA	TGCGCCAGCAGTCAGTGGGATGGCCACCGGACCTACGAGCAGTACTTC	CASSQWDGHRTYEQYF
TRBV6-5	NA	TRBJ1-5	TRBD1	TGTGCCAGCAGTCGACAGGGGTTTCAGCCCCAGCATTTT	CASSRQGFQPQHF
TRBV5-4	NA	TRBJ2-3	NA	TGTGCCAGCAGCTTGAGTGACAATATAGGGGATACGCAGTATTTT	CASSLSDNIGDTQYF
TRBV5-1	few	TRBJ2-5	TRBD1	TGCGCCAGCAGCTTGGTAAGGACAGGGGATGTACAAGAGACCCAGTACTTC	CASSLVRTGDVQETQYF
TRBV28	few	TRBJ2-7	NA	TGTGCCAGCAGTTTGCTCAGGGGGGCCTACGAGCAGTACTTC	CASSLLRGAYEQYF
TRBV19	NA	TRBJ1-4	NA	TGTGCCAGTAGTATCACCTATCGTAATGAAAAACTGTTTTTT	CASSITYRNEKLFF
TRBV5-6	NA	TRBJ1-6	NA	TGTGCCAGCAGCTTGAGGGCACTTAATTCACCCCTCCACTTT	CASSLRALNSPLHF
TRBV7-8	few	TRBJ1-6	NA	TGTGCCAGCAGCTTGAAACCGGGGCTCTCCTATAATTCACCCCTCCACTTT	CASSLKPGLSYNSPLHF
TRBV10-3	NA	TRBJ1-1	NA	TGTGCCATCAGTGAGTCGGGTGGGGGGTGGACTGAAGCTTTCTTT	CAISESGGGWTEAFF
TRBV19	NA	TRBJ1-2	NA	TGTGCCAGTACGGGGAACTATGGCTACACCTTC	CASTGNYGYTF
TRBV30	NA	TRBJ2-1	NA	TGTGCCTGGAGTGAGTCTAGCCCGGCCTACAATGAGCAGTTCTTC	CAWSESSPAYNEQFF
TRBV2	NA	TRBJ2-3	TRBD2	TGTGCCAGCAGTGAAGGGGTACTAGCGGGAGAGGGTACAGATACGCAGTATTTT	CASSEGVLAGEGTDTQYF
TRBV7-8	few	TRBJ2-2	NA	TGTGCCAGCACCCGTCGATCCAGGGGCAACACCGGGGAGCTGTTTTTT	CASTRRSRGNTGELFF
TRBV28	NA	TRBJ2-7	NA	TGTGCCAGCAGCCTTTATGCCCCTCACGAGCAGTACTTC	CASSLYAPHEQYF
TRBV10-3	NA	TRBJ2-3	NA	TGTGCCATCAGGACACTCACCGGGGATACGCAGTATTTT	CAIRTLTGDTQYF
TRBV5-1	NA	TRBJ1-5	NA	TGCGCCAGCAGCTCATTACTGGACAGCCGGCATTTT	CASSSLLDSRHF
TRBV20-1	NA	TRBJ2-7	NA	TGCAGTGCTAGACCAGTTCCCACGCAGTACTTC	CSARPVPTQYF
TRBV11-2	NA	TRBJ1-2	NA	TGTGCCAGCAGCCCGACAGGAGATGGCTACACCTTC	CASSPTGDGYTF
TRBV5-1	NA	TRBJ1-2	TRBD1	TGCGCCAGCAGCAGGGGGCCTATCTATGGCTACACCTTC	CASSRGPIYGYTF